This section outlines one TCR beta chain sequence together with its context. The entry originates in a study of blood T cell repertoires in COVID-19. The CDR3 runs to 13 residues. Trimming pared 3 bases from V and 7 bases from J, leaving 12 bases between. Libraries were prepared by immunoSEQ multiplex PCR; TCRdb keeps only in-frame clonotypes and omits some of them. The sample shows roughly 65,000 clones, roughly nine tenths of them seen only once. J is TRBJ1-1 and V is TRBV12-3 or TRBV12-4, with a possible D match to TRBD1 (6 bases). The material sequenced was peripheral blood. This sequence originates from a man aged 55 to 69 with acute or convalescent COVID-19. This CDR3 is CASSFAGAFEAFF. In nucleotides, the CDR3 is TGTGCCAGCAGTTTTGCAGGGGCCTTTGAAGCTTTCTTT.